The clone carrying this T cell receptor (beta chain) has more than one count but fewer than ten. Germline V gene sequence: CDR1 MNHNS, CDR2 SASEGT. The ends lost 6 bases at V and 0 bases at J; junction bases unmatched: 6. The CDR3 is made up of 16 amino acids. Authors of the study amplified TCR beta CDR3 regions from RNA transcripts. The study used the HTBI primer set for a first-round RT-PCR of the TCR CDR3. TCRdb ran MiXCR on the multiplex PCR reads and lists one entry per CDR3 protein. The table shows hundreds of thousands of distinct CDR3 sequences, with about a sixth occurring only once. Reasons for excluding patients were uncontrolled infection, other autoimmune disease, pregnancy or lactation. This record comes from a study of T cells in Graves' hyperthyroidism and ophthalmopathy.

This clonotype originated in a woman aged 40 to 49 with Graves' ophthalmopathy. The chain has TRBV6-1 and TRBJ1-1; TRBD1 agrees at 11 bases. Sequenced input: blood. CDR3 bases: TGTGCCAGCAGGCGGACAGGGGGCCAGATGAACACTGAAGCTTTCTTT. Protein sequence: CASRRTGGQMNTEAFF.